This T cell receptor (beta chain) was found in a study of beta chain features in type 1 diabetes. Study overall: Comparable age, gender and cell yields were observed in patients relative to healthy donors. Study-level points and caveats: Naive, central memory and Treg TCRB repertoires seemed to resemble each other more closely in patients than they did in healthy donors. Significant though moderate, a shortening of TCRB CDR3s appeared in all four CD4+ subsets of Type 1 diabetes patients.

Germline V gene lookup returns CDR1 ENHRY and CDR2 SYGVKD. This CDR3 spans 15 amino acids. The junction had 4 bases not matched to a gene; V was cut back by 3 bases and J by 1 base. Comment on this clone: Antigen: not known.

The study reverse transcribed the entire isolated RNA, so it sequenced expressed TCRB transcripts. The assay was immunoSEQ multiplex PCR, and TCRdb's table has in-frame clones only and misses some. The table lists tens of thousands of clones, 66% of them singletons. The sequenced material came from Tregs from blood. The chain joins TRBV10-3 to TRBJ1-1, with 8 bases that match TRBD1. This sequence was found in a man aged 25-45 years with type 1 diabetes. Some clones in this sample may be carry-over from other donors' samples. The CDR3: CAISDVGQGNTEAFF. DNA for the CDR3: TGTGCCATCAGTGATGTTGGACAGGGGAACACTGAAGCTTTCTTT.